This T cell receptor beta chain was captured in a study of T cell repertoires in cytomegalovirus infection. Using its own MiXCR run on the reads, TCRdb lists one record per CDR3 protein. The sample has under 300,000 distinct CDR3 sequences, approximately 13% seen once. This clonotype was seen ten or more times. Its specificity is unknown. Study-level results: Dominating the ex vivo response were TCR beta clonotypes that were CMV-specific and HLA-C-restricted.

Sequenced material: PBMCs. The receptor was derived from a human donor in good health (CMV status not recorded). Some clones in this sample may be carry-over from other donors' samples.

CDR3 DNA: TGTGCCAGCAGCTTAGAATTAGCGGGAGCGAGCTCCTACGAGCAGTACTTC. The encoded protein is CASSLELAGASSYEQYF. This rearrangement joins TRBV7-2 to TRBJ2-7; the match to TRBD2 covers 9 bases. Unmatched junction bases numbered 7, after V lost 1 base and J lost 0 bases. The CDR3 loop spans 17 amino acids. The germline V gene encodes CDR1 SGHTA and CDR2 FQGNSA.